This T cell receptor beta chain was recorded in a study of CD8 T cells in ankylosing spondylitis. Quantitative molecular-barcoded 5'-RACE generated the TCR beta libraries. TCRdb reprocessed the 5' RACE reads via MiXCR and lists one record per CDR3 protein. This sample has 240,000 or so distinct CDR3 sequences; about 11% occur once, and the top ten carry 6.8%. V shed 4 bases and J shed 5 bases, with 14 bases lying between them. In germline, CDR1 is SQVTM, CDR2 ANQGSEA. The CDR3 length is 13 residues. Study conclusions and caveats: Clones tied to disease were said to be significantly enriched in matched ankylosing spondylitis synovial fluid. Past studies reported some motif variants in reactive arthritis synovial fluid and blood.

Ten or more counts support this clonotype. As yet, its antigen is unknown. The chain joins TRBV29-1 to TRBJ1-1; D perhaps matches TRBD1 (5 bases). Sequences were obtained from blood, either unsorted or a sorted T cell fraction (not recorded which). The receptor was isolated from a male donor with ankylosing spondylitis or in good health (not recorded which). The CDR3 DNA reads TGCAGCGTTGGGGACCCGAAAGGTACTGAAGCTTTCTTT. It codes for CSVGDPKGTEAFF.